This T cell receptor (beta chain) was found in a study of T-cell reconstitution after alpha-beta-depleted transplantation in children. This CDR3 is 16 amino acids long. Germline CDR1 SGHVS, CDR2 FQNEAQ. Trimming cost V 5 bases and J 6 bases; bases outside gene matches: 12. Study-level results: The main origin of T-cell counts and diversity one year after transplant was newly produced T cells. After transplant, high TCRbeta diversity at day 60 in some patients arose from surviving recipient T cells and thymic progenitors.

Researchers prepared the TCRbeta library using unique molecular identifiers, the study reports. From the PCR reads, TCRdb called clonotypes with MiXCR, one entry per CDR3 protein. The sample has some 220,000 distinct CDR3 sequences; under 13% are singletons. In this sample, this clonotype turned up many times. What it binds is unknown. This chain links TRBV7-8 with TRBJ2-1; 8 nucleotides line up with TRBD2. This TCR derives from a child less than two years old with acute myeloid leukemia, due to receive a stem cell transplant. Sequenced here: PBMCs, sampled before TCRalphabeta/CD19-depleted stem cell transplant. The CDR3 loop is CASSQIWREAPNEQFF. The CDR3 region has the DNA TGTGCCAGCAGCCAAATCTGGCGGGAGGCCCCCAATGAGCAGTTCTTC.